This T cell receptor beta chain was captured by sequencing in a study of breast tumors, draining lymph nodes, adjacent tissues. On this clonotype: The antigen is undetermined.

Notes on the study in general: Findings are consistent with lymph node origin and intratumoral expansion of most tumor T cells. Tumors had less TCR diversity than lymph nodes, more than nontumor tissue. Compared with basal-like, luminal-like tumors shared significantly more repertoire with nontumor tissue.

Breast cancer patients provided tissue from their axillary draining lymph nodes. This CDR3 has 16 residues. Germline V gene lookup returns CDR1 DFQATT and CDR2 SNEGSKA (reference sequence). V was shortened by 3 bases and J by 7 bases, with 19 bases between the two germline ends. TCRdb re-derived calls from the multiplex PCR reads in MiXCR, one entry per CDR3 protein. The repertoire consists of fewer than 200,000 distinct CDR3 sequences, with about 33% occurring once and the leading ten covering roughly 3.8%. J is TRBJ1-6 and V is TRBV20-1; D not certain. The sample taken for sequencing was axillary lymph node tissue. The TCR comes from a female donor with breast cancer. Some clones in this sample may be carry-over from other donors' samples. The CDR3 here is CSASLVVGSSNSPLHF. CDR3 sequence (DNA): TGCAGTGCTAGTCTGGTGGTTGGCAGTAGCAATTCACCCCTCCACTTT.